This TCR beta chain was recorded in a study of blood T cell repertoires in COVID-19. Overall study: PBMCs, B-cell-depleted T cells, or T cells provided the cDNA or gDNA that made up the material.

This clone was recorded a few times. Source study methods: By means of reference gene primer amplification, nucleated cell counts were estimated. The table came from immunoSEQ multiplex PCR; TCRdb's copy has only in-frame clones and leaves some out. V, J and clone size derive from that table, while D and trimming were established from the DNA sequence. Of under 85,000 clones listed, approximately 82% are singletons. Sequenced sample: peripheral blood. This clonotype was sampled from a human donor in a cohort sampled during active COVID-19.

The CDR3 protein is CATSDSGVEQPQHF. The CDR3 nucleotides are TGTGCCACCAGTGACTCAGGGGTAGAGCAGCCCCAGCATTTT. The V call is TRBV24-1, the J call TRBJ1-5, with D perhaps TRBD1 (6 bases). Germline CDR1 reads KGHDR; CDR2 reads SFDVKD. The CDR3 extends over 14 amino acids. V was cut by 4 bases and J by 7 bases, with 13 bases left in between.